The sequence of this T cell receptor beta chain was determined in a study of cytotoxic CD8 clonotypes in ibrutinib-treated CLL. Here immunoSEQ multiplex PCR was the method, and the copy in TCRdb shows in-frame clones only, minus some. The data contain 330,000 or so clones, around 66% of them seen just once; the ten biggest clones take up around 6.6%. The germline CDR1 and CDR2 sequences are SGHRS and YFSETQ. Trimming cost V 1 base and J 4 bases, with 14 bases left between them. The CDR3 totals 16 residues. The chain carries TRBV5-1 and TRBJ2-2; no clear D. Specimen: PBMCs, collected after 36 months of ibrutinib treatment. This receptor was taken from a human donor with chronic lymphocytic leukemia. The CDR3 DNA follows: TGCGCCAGCAGCTTGCCGGCAACCGCGAGCACCGGGGAGCTGTTTTTT. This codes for CASSLPATASTGELFF.